The 6 T cell receptor beta chains listed next were all sequenced from one sample in a study of lymphopenia after photon versus proton radiotherapy. Repertoires were generated with immunoSEQ multiplex PCR, while TCRdb's copy carries only in-frame clones and drops some. The sample has 20,000 to 25,000 clones; approximately 81% are singletons. The specimen comprised peripheral blood, sampled from a patient treated with photon-based radiotherapy. Source of these receptors: a man aged 55 to 70 with pancreatic cancer.

This rearrangement joins TRBV4-2 to TRBJ2-1, with D uncertain. Trimming left V 4 bases short and J 7 bases short, with 5 bases between. The CDR3 has 11 residues. Germline V lookup: CDR1 LGHNA, CDR2 YNFKEQ. The CDR3 is CASSRTNEQFF. DNA for the CDR3: TGTGCCAGCAGCCGAACAAATGAGCAGTTCTTC.

V usage is TRBV11-2 and J usage is TRBJ2-1, with a possible D match to TRBD2 (5 bases). V dropped 2 bases and J dropped 0 bases, with 14 bases sitting between them. This CDR3 is built from 17 residues. Germline V lookup: CDR1 SGHAT, CDR2 FQNNGV. Here the CDR3 DNA reads TGTGCCAGCAGCTTATGGGAGCGGCAAATCTCCTACAATGAGCAGTTCTTC. Translated, it gives CASSLWERQISYNEQFF.

J is TRBJ2-4 and V is TRBV2; 7 nucleotides match TRBD1. The germline V gene has CDR1 SNHLY and CDR2 FYNNEI. V lost 5 bases and J lost 6; bases outside the gene matches: 4. The CDR3 spans 13 residues. CDR3 DNA sequence: TGTGCCAGCAGTCCAGACAGGGTAAACATTCAGTACTTC. It encodes CASSPDRVNIQYF. The full variable domain, completed using reference TRBV2 and TRBJ2-4, is EPEVTQTPSHQVTQMGQEVILRCVPISNHLYFYWYRQILGQKVEFLVSFYNNEISEKSEIFDDQFSVERPDGSNFTLKIRSTKLEDSAMYFCASSPDRVNIQYFGAGTRLSVL.

The chain uses TRBV30 and TRBJ2-7; D uncertain. With 5 bases removed from V and 6 bases from J, the gap between germline ends came to 17 bases. The V gene's germline CDR1 is GTSNPN and CDR2 SVGIG (reference sequence). The CDR3 spans 13 residues. CDR3 residues: CAWDFPEGLEQYF. DNA of the CDR3: TGTGCCTGGGATTTCCCGGAAGGGCTCGAGCAGTACTTC. The full variable domain, its missing parts supplied by reference TRBV30 and TRBJ2-7, is SQTIHQWPATLVQPVGSPLSLECTVEGTSNPNLYWYRQAAGRGLQLLFYSVGIGQISSEVPQNLSASRPQDRQFILSSKKLLLSDSGFYLCAWDFPEGLEQYFGPGTRLTVT.

The V and J genes are TRBV5-6 and TRBJ1-2; the match to TRBD1 covers 7 bases. CDR1 is SGHDT and CDR2 is YYEEEE in the germline V gene. The CDR3 contains 14 residues. Trimming at V came to 6 bases and at J to 4 bases, leaving 9 bases not matched to a gene. In DNA form, the CDR3 reads TGTGCCAGCATCCACCGACAGGGCCCCTATGGCTACACCTTC. Translating it yields CASIHRQGPYGYTF.

The gene calls are TRBV20-1 and TRBJ2-7; D unresolved. Trimming cost V 3 bases and J 6 bases, with 9 bases left between them. The germline CDR1 and CDR2 sequences are DFQATT and SNEGSKA (reference sequence). CDR3 length equals 11 residues. The CDR3 DNA reads as TGCAGTGCTAGTGACTTTTTCGAGCAGTACTTC. Amino acids: CSASDFFEQYF.